Below, 7 T cell receptor beta chains from the same sample are listed, as sequenced in a study of identical twins. TCRdb processed the 5' RACE reads anew with MiXCR; each CDR3 protein has one entry. The table has approximately 1.8 million distinct CDR3 sequences, about 32% seen once; the top ten hold around 0.25%. The material sequenced was cord blood. The receptors stem from a newborn girl in good health.

As for this clonotype: Given a much more abundant clone one base away, this may be a read error. The chain has TRBV12-3 or TRBV12-4 and TRBJ2-1; D may be TRBD1 (6 bases). CDR3 length equals 13 residues. V was clipped by 4 bases and J by 10 bases, with 14 bases between them. The CDR3 DNA follows: TGTGCCAGCAGTTCGAGGACAGCCTACGAGCAGTTCTTC. This sequence encodes CASSSRTAYEQFF.

The V call is TRBV20-1, the J call TRBJ2-5, with D perhaps matching TRBD2 (6 bases). The length of the CDR3 is 15 residues. Germline V gene sequence: CDR1 DFQATT, CDR2 SNEGSKA (reference sequence). Between the trimmed V and J ends, which lost 6 bases and 11 bases, there was a span of 28 bases. The CDR3 DNA sequence: TGCAGTGCAAAGGGACTGCCGGGAGACCACAATGAGCAGTACTTC. Translated, it gives CSAKGLPGDHNEQYF.

This clonotype was seen a few times. The gene calls are TRBV12-3 or TRBV12-4 and TRBJ2-3; D may be TRBD2 (6 bases). There are 14 residues in the CDR3. V shed 6 bases and J shed 6 bases, with 16 bases lying between them. CDR3 bases: TGTGCCAGCAGCCTAGGAGGGCCCTGGGATACGCAGTATTTT. Translation gives CASSLGGPWDTQYF.

The V call is TRBV20-1, the J call TRBJ1-4; 8 bases align to TRBD1. Looked up from germline, CDR1 is DFQATT and CDR2 is SNEGSKA (reference sequence). CDR3 size: 15 residues. With V trimmed by 0 bases and J by 7 bases, 7 bases remained unmatched. The CDR3 region is CSARDWRQGAEKLFF. CDR3 sequence (DNA): TGCAGTGCTAGAGATTGGCGGCAGGGGGCTGAAAAACTGTTTTTT.

The V and J genes are TRBV7-8 and TRBJ2-6, with 7 bases that match TRBD2. The germline V gene has CDR1 SGHVS and CDR2 FQNEAQ. The CDR3 length is 20 residues. The trim removed 2 bases at V and 0 bases at J, leaving 13 bases unmatched. DNA of the CDR3: TGTGCCAGCAGCTTATTACTAGCGTTTGCCCTGGGCTCTGGGGCCAACGTCCTGACTTTC. It encodes CASSLLLAFALGSGANVLTF.

The chain recombines TRBV24-1 with TRBJ2-3; 8 bases agree with TRBD2. CDR1 and CDR2 from the germline V gene are KGHDR and SFDVKD. J gave up 5 bases and V 5 bases, and 8 bases lay outside the gene matches. This CDR3 spans 15 amino acids. The CDR3 region is CATSASGGGRDTQYF. The CDR3 coding sequence is TGTGCCACCAGTGCCAGTGGCGGGGGGCGAGATACGCAGTATTTT.

The chain employs TRBV20-1 and TRBJ2-4, with D perhaps assigned TRBD1 or TRBD2 (6 bases each). The germline V and J ends were trimmed by 0 bases and 1 base, with 13 bases remaining between them. Per germline, CDR1 DFQATT and CDR2 SNEGSKA (reference sequence). The CDR3 contains 16 residues. The CDR3 loop is CSARESGGPAKNIQYF. CDR3 in DNA: TGCAGTGCTAGAGAATCCGGGGGCCCCGCCAAAAACATTCAGTACTTC.